One and the same sample provided the 30 T cell receptor beta chains below, sequenced in a study of beta chain features in type 1 diabetes. Study-level points and caveats: Moderate yet significant TCRB CDR3 shortening was seen in Type 1 diabetes patients in all four CD4+ subsets.

For these TCRs, the target antigens are not known. Expressed TCRB transcripts were sequenced because the entire RNA isolate underwent reverse transcription. Profiling relied on immunoSEQ multiplex PCR, and the TCRdb table lists in-frame clones only, not all of them. The data contain 600,000 to 700,000 clones, roughly 13% of them singletons. Input material: naive CD4+ T cells from blood. The receptors come from a man aged 18 to 29 with type 1 diabetes.

The rearrangement uses TRBV4-1 and TRBJ1-2; weak D call: TRBD1 (5 bases). The ends were cut back, 0 bases at V and 0 bases at J, with 11 bases in the middle. Germline V lookup: CDR1 MGHRA, CDR2 YSYEKL. The CDR3 is 16 amino acids. The CDR3 bases are TGCGCCAGCAGCCAAGATCGGGGGTACTCTAACTATGGCTACACCTTC. It translates to CASSQDRGYSNYGYTF.

Only a few counts were recorded for this clone. This chain links TRBV30 with TRBJ1-5, with TRBD1 as a possible D gene (6 bases). Germline assignment: CDR1 GTSNPN and CDR2 SVGIG (reference sequence). This CDR3 has 16 amino acids. Trimming pared 0 bases from V and 4 bases from J, leaving 16 bases between. The CDR3: CAWSVLGRGGNQPQHF. CDR3 DNA sequence: TGTGCCTGGAGTGTACTAGGCAGGGGCGGGAATCAGCCCCAGCATTTT.

This clone has more than one count but fewer than ten. Other DNA sequences in the sample encode the same CDR3. V gene TRBV28 combines with J gene TRBJ1-2; 8 bases are shared with TRBD1. The CDR3 spans 14 residues. The germline gives CDR1 MDHEN, CDR2 SYDVKM. The V segment lost 4 bases and the J segment 4 bases; nucleotides outside the gene matches: 5. This CDR3 reads CASSSPGQGYGYTF. CDR3 DNA sequence: TGTGCCAGCAGTTCCCCCGGACAGGGCTATGGCTACACCTTC.

This chain links TRBV4-1 with TRBJ1-4, with D possibly matching TRBD1 (6 bases). CDR3 length equals 16 residues. Trimming took off 3 bases at V and 4 bases at J, with 15 bases between the two ends. The germline V gene has CDR1 MGHRA and CDR2 YSYEKL. For the CDR3, the DNA is TGCGCCAGCAGCCATCCCTTCAGGGGATATAATGAAAAACTGTTTTTT. It is translated as CASSHPFRGYNEKLFF.

The rearrangement uses TRBV30 and TRBJ2-5; 7 bases agree with TRBD2. V was clipped by 0 bases and J by 2 bases; unmatched bases: 3. Looked up from germline, CDR1 is GTSNPN and CDR2 is SVGIG (reference sequence). The length of the CDR3 is 14 residues. The CDR3 here is CAWSVQAGQETQYF. CDR3 DNA: TGTGCCTGGAGTGTACAAGCGGGGCAAGAGACCCAGTACTTC.

The rearrangement uses TRBV25-1 and TRBJ2-7, with 7 bases that match TRBD1. Germline trimming cut 6 bases from V and 2 bases from J; bases unmatched to any gene: 7. This CDR3 has 14 residues. The germline V gene encodes CDR1 MGHDK and CDR2 SYGVNS. The CDR3 spells CASRPTGRPYEQYF. The CDR3 bases are TGTGCCAGCAGACCGACAGGGAGACCCTACGAGCAGTACTTC.

Written as DNA, the CDR3 is TGTGCCAGCACCTATGGGCGATCCTACAATGAGCAGTTCTTC. Translated: CASTYGRSYNEQFF. The chain employs TRBV6-5 and TRBJ2-1; D is unresolved. V lost 7 bases to trimming and J lost 1 base, with 11 bases between them. The CDR3 extends over 14 amino acids. CDR1 is MNHEY and CDR2 is SVGAGI in the germline V gene.

The chain is built from TRBV6-5 and TRBJ1-1; 7 bases are a match to TRBD1. CDR3 length equals 15 residues. Germline CDR1 and CDR2: MNHEY and SVGAGI. The V segment lost 4 bases and the J segment 4 bases; nucleotides outside the gene matches: 9. In DNA, the CDR3 is TGTGCCAGCAGTTCCCGACAGGGTGGTGGCACTGAAGCTTTCTTT. Its translation: CASSSRQGGGTEAFF.

This clone was seen more than once but under ten times. The CDR3 DNA reads as TGCGCCAGCAGCATTTCGCCAAGCTCCTACAATGAGCAGTTCTTC. As protein: CASSISPSSYNEQFF. V usage is TRBV5-1 and J usage is TRBJ2-1; D gene ambiguous. The V end was cut by 4 bases, the J end by 0 bases, with 11 bases between. Germline lookup yields CDR1 SGHRS and CDR2 YFSETQ. The CDR3 covers 15 residues.

This clone has just a few counts. This sequence joins TRBV20-1 and TRBJ1-5; the D gene is possibly TRBD1 (5 bases). V was pared by 5 bases and J by 6 bases, with 8 bases between. CDR3 length: 11 amino acids. Germline V gene sequence: CDR1 DFQATT, CDR2 SNEGSKA (reference sequence). The CDR3 nucleotides read TGCAGTGCTTCTCAGGGTCAGCCCCAGCATTTT. Its protein is CSASQGQPQHF.

The rearrangement uses TRBV29-1 and TRBJ1-1; D gene unclear. Looked up from germline, CDR1 is SQVTM and CDR2 is ANQGSEA. The CDR3 loop spans 15 amino acids. Between the trimmed V and J ends, which lost 7 bases and 0 bases, there was a span of 18 bases. The CDR3 sequence is CSARMDPNMNTEAFF. DNA for the CDR3: TGCAGCGCCCGAATGGATCCCAATATGAACACTGAAGCTTTCTTT.

This clone was found a few times. The chain combines TRBV4-1 with TRBJ2-4; perhaps TRBD1 as D (6 bases). Trimming took 2 bases from V and 0 from J, leaving 17 bases between them. CDR1 MGHRA and CDR2 YSYEKL come from the germline V gene. The CDR3 is made up of 18 amino acids. The CDR3 loop is CASSQRAPDSLAKNIQYF. The CDR3, as DNA: TGCGCCAGCAGCCAAAGGGCCCCGGACAGTCTAGCCAAAAACATTCAGTACTTC.

Only a few counts were recorded for this clone. This chain links TRBV6-5 with TRBJ1-6; the D is unclear. CDR3 length: 14 amino acids. Trimming left V 6 bases short and J 10 bases short, with 16 bases between. CDR1 MNHEY and CDR2 SVGAGI come from the germline V gene. CDR3 nucleotide sequence: TGTGCCAGCAGCCTCCAAGGAGGGCGGTCACCCCTCCACTTT. It encodes CASSLQGGRSPLHF.

This clone was observed a few times. The chain has TRBV5-4 and TRBJ1-2; 8 positions agree with TRBD1. The CDR3 sequence is 13 residues long. Per germline, CDR1 SGHNT and CDR2 YYREEE (reference sequence). J gave up 5 bases and V 0 bases, and 0 bases lay outside the gene matches. CDR3 protein: CASSLDRGYGYTF. DNA for the CDR3: TGTGCCAGCAGCTTGGACAGGGGGTATGGCTACACCTTC.

This clone was counted between two and nine times. The chain has TRBV6-5 and TRBJ2-1, with no clear D. The CDR3 covers 11 residues. V was cut by 6 bases and J by 9 bases, with 9 bases left in between. The germline CDR1 and CDR2 sequences are MNHEY and SVGAGI. CDR3 in amino acids: CASSSPGEQFF. The CDR3 DNA reads as TGTGCCAGCAGCTCCCCGGGTGAGCAGTTCTTC.

This chain connects TRBV6-1 to TRBJ2-1, with 8 bases lining up with TRBD2. This CDR3 is built from 12 residues. Germline CDR1 reads MNHNS; CDR2 reads SASEGT. Unmatched junction bases numbered 2, after V lost 3 bases and J lost 10 bases. CDR3 in DNA: TGTGCCAGCAGTGAGACTAGCGCCGAGCAGTTCTTC. It is translated as CASSETSAEQFF.

V is TRBV9 and J is TRBJ2-7; the D gene is possibly TRBD2 (5 bases). With 3 bases removed from V and 6 bases from J, the gap between germline ends came to 19 bases. The CDR3 length is 15 residues. Germline V gene sequence: CDR1 SGDLS, CDR2 YYNGEE. The CDR3 DNA sequence: TGTGCCAGCAGCGCCTCGCCGAGGGTATCGGCCGAGCAGTACTTC. Translated: CASSASPRVSAEQYF.

There are a few counts of this clone. CDR3 in amino acids: CASSWAERGSYEQYF. The CDR3 DNA is TGCGCCAGCAGCTGGGCCGAGCGGGGATCCTACGAGCAGTACTTC. The chain has TRBV5-1 and TRBJ2-7; TRBD2 agrees at 7 bases. Germline assignment: CDR1 SGHRS and CDR2 YFSETQ. The CDR3 length is 15 residues. V lost 3 bases and J lost 1; bases outside the gene matches: 7. Combining the CDR3 with reference TRBV5-1 and TRBJ2-7 gives the whole variable domain KAGVTQTPRYLIKTRGQQVTLSCSPISGHRSVSWYQQTPGQGLQFLFEYFSETQRNKGNFPGRFSGRQFSNSRSEMNVSTLELGDSALYLCASSWAERGSYEQYFGPGTRLTVT.

The rearrangement links TRBV7-2 to TRBJ2-1; D assignment may be TRBD1 or TRBD2 (5 bases each). The germline gives CDR1 SGHTA, CDR2 FQGNSA. V lost 0 bases to trimming and J lost 12 bases, with 15 bases between them. This CDR3 comprises 14 residues. The CDR3 region is CASSLAAGNRGQFF. The CDR3 DNA reads as TGTGCCAGCAGCTTAGCGGCAGGGAACCGGGGGCAGTTCTTC.

This clone was recorded a few times. The chain is built from TRBV29-1 and TRBJ2-3; D gene unclear. The germline V and J ends were trimmed by 4 bases and 3 bases, with 11 bases remaining between them. Looked up from germline, CDR1 is SQVTM and CDR2 is ANQGSEA. The CDR3 totals 13 residues. CDR3 bases: TGCAGCGTTGGGTTGATAGTAACAGATACGCAGTATTTT. Translation: CSVGLIVTDTQYF.

For this clone: The sample holds other DNA sequences that translate to the same CDR3. The chain recombines TRBV30 with TRBJ1-5; D call uncertain. CDR3 length equals 13 residues. CDR1 is GTSNPN, CDR2 SVGIG, per germline (reference sequence). V lost 0 bases and J lost 5, with 8 bases in between. CDR3 sequence (DNA): TGTGCCTGGAGTGTAGGGTGGGATCAGCCCCAGCATTTT. Encoded protein: CAWSVGWDQPQHF.

The chain links TRBV20-1 to TRBJ2-7; D is undetermined. Trimming took 5 bases from V and 3 from J, leaving 8 bases between them. There are 11 residues in the CDR3. The germline CDR1 and CDR2 sequences are DFQATT and SNEGSKA (reference sequence). The CDR3 DNA follows: TGCAGTGCTTATTTGAGCTACGAGCAGTACTTC. Translated: CSAYLSYEQYF.

The chain recombines TRBV9 with TRBJ2-3; 9 bases line up with TRBD2. In germline, CDR1 is SGDLS, CDR2 YYNGEE. J gave up 5 bases and V 0 bases, and 4 bases lay outside the gene matches. This CDR3 contains 15 residues. The CDR3 DNA reads as TGTGCCAGCAGCGTAGGAATTAGCGGGGGAGATACGCAGTATTTT. Encoded protein: CASSVGISGGDTQYF.

The genes are TRBV19 and TRBJ2-7, with D perhaps TRBD1 or TRBD2 (5 bases each). This CDR3 contains 15 residues. Germline V gene lookup returns CDR1 LNHDA and CDR2 SQIVND (reference sequence). The germline V and J ends were trimmed by 6 bases and 3 bases, with 18 bases remaining between them. The CDR3 sequence: CASSVPGTRVYEQYF. The CDR3 coding sequence is TGTGCCAGTAGCGTTCCTGGGACCAGAGTCTACGAGCAGTACTTC.

This clone was observed a handful of times. V gene TRBV6-5 combines with J gene TRBJ2-3; possibly TRBD1 or TRBD2 for D (5 bases each). Germline V gene sequence: CDR1 MNHEY, CDR2 SVGAGI. The CDR3 has 15 amino acids. Trimming stripped 6 bases from V and 0 bases from J, with 13 bases between. CDR3 sequence: CASSLGDGSTDTQYF. Here the CDR3 DNA reads TGTGCCAGCAGCCTGGGGGACGGCAGCACAGATACGCAGTATTTT.

The V gene is TRBV23-1, the J gene TRBJ1-1, with 7 bases that match TRBD1. TRBV23-1 is classed as an ORF, of uncertain function. This CDR3 comprises 18 residues. After removal of 0 bases from V and 4 bases from J, the junction contained 14 bases not matched to a gene. The DNA for the CDR3 is TGCGCCAGCAGTCAATCGTTCCCAGGGGGTGTGGTGGGCACTGAAGCTTTCTTT. Amino acid sequence: CASSQSFPGGVVGTEAFF.

This clone appeared a few times. This chain connects TRBV19 to TRBJ1-5; D is unclear. Per the germline V gene, CDR1 is LNHDA and CDR2 is SQIVND (reference sequence). The CDR3 is 14 amino acids. Trimming stripped 2 bases from V and 4 bases from J, with 9 bases between. CDR3 residues: CASSITAGNQPQHF. For the CDR3, the DNA is TGTGCCAGTAGTATAACAGCCGGAAATCAGCCCCAGCATTTT.

In its sample, this clone was seen a few times. The J gene is TRBJ2-5, the V gene TRBV18, with D perhaps matching TRBD1 or TRBD2 (5 bases each). V was shortened by 5 bases and J by 1 base, with 11 bases between the two germline ends. Germline CDR1 is KGHSH and CDR2 is LQKENI. The CDR3 covers 14 residues. Here the CDR3 reads CASSSRDGQETQYF. Written as DNA, the CDR3 is TGTGCCAGCTCATCACGGGACGGCCAAGAGACCCAGTACTTC.

This clone was seen only a few times. The CDR3 nucleotides read TGTGCCAGCAGTTTGGTCGGGACAGGGGGCTATGGGACCCAGTACTTC. As protein: CASSLVGTGGYGTQYF. The chain joins TRBV27 to TRBJ2-5; 12 bases line up with TRBD1. Trimming cost V 3 bases and J 7 bases; bases outside gene matches: 9. The CDR3 runs 16 residues. In germline, CDR1 is MNHEY, CDR2 SMNVEV (reference sequence).

This clone was found a few times. The chain joins TRBV4-1 to TRBJ1-5; D is unclear. The germline V gene encodes CDR1 MGHRA and CDR2 YSYEKL. The CDR3 covers 17 residues. The ends were cut back, 2 bases at V and 4 bases at J, with 18 bases in the middle. DNA for the CDR3: TGCGCCAGCAGCCAAAACATCCCTGGGGTGGAGAATCAGCCCCAGCATTTT. Protein: CASSQNIPGVENQPQHF.